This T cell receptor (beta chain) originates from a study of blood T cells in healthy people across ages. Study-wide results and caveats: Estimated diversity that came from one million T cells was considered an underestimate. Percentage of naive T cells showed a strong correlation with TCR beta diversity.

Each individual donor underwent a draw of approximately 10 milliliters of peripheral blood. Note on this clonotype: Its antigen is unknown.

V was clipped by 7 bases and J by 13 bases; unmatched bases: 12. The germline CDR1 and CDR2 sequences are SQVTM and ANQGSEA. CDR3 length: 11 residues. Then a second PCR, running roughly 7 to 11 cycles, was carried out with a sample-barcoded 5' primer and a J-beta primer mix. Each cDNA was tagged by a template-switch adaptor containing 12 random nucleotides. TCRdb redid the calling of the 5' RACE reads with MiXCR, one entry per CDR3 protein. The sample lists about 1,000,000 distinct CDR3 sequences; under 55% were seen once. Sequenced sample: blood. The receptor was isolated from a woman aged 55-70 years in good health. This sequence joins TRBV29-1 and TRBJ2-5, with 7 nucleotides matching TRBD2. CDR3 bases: TGCAGCGGGTCTACTATCGGGGAGGGGTACTTC. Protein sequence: CSGSTIGEGYF.